One sample yielded the 3 T cell receptor beta chains listed below, sequenced in a study of blood T cell repertoires in COVID-19. This table comes from immunoSEQ multiplex PCR, and its TCRdb copy is limited to in-frame clones, with some not included. The profile covers roughly 80,000 clones, with around 83% appearing a single time and around 3.3% taken by the ten largest. Sequenced material: peripheral blood. The receptors stem from a man aged 50-60 years with acute or convalescent COVID-19.

The rearrangement uses TRBV4-1 and TRBJ2-1, with TRBD2 as a possible D gene (6 bases). This CDR3 has 15 amino acids. The germline gives CDR1 MGHRA, CDR2 YSYEKL. Trimming left V 4 bases short and J 7 bases short, with 17 bases between. CDR3 in DNA: TGCGCCAGCAGCCTGGGGGAGGCCCTTTGGAATGAGCAGTTCTTC. Translating gives CASSLGEALWNEQFF.

This rearrangement joins TRBV7-9 to TRBJ1-1, with D possibly TRBD1 on 6 matching bases. CDR3 size: 15 residues. Per germline, CDR1 SEHNR and CDR2 FQNEAQ (reference sequence). V was pared by 3 bases and J by 0 bases, with 11 bases between. The CDR3 DNA is TGTGCCAGCAGCTTCGGGGGGCTTATGAACACTGAAGCTTTCTTT. Amino acids: CASSFGGLMNTEAFF.

This chain links TRBV4-3 with TRBJ2-5; no firm D call. With 1 base removed from V and 4 bases from J, the gap between germline ends came to 10 bases. CDR3 size: 14 residues. Germline V gives CDR1 LGHNA, CDR2 YSLEER. The CDR3 DNA sequence: TGCGCCAGCAGCCAAGGGGCAGGCGCAGAGACCCAGTACTTC. Protein: CASSQGAGAETQYF.